The following is a T cell receptor (beta chain) sequence with its context. No antigen is known for it. The assay covered some 100,000 TCR templates per sample. The data were produced by immunoSEQ multiplex PCR, yet TCRdb's version contains in-frame clones alone and is incomplete. The sample shows about 100,000 clones, 90% to 95% of them seen only once. This specimen belongs to a study of siplizumab effects on memory and regulatory T cells. Findings of the study overall: No assignable naive or memory phenotype existed for roughly 75-97% of proliferating CD4+ or CD8+ clones. Mappable alloreactive CD4+ clones were on average around 69% Treg-derived with siplizumab, 26.9% in controls.

The sequenced sample was non-Treg CD4+ T cells sorted from blood. This TCR was recovered from a human donor in good health.

DNA of the CDR3: TGTGCCAGCTGCCCTGAGGGCGGGCGGGGTGATACGCAGTATTTT. Translated: CASCPEGGRGDTQYF. V and J are TRBV28 and TRBJ2-3; weak D call: TRBD2 (6 bases). Germline V lookup: CDR1 MDHEN, CDR2 SYDVKM. The CDR3 covers 15 residues. V was clipped by 8 bases and J by 6 bases, with 21 bases between them. Drawing the rest from reference TRBV28 and TRBJ2-3, the complete variable domain is DVKVTQSSRYLVKRTGEKVFLECVQDMDHENMFWYRQDPGLGLRLIYFSYDVKMKEKGDIPEGYSVSREKKERFSLILESASTNQTSMYLCASCPEGGRGDTQYFGPGTRLTVL.